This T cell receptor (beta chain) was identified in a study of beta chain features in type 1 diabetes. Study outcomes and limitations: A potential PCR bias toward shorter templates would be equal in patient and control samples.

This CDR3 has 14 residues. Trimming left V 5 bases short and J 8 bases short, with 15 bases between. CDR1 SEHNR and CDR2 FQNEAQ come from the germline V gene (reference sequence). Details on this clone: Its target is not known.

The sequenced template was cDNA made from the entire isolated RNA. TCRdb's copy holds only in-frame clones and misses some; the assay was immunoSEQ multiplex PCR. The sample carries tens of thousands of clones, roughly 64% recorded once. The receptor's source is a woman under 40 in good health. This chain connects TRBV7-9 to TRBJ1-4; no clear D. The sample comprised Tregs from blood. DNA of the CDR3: TGTGCCAGCAGCCCCCCGGGCAGAGGGGAAAAACTGTTTTTT. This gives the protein CASSPPGRGEKLFF.